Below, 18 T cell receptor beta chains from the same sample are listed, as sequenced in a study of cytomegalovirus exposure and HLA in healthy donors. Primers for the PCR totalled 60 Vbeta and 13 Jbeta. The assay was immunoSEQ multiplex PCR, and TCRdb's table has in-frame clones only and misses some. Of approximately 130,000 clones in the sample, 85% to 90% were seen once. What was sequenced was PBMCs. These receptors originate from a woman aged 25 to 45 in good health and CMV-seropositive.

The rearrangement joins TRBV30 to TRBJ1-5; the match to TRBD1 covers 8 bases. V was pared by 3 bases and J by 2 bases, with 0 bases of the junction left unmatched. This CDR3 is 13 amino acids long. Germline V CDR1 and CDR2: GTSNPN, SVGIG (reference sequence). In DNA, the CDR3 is TGTGCCTGGAGGGGACAGGGCAATCAGCCCCAGCATTTT. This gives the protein CAWRGQGNQPQHF.

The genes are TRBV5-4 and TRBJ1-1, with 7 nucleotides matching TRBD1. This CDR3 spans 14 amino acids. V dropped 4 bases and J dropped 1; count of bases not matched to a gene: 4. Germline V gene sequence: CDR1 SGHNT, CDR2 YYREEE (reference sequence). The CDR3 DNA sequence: TGTGCCAGCAGCGCGGACAGGACGAACACTGAAGCTTTCTTT. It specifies CASSADRTNTEAFF.

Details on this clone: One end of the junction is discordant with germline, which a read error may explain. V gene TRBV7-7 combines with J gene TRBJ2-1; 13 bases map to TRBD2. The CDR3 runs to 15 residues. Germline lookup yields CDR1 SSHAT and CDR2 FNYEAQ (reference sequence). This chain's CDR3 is CASSQGTSGNGEQFF. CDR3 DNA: TGTGCTAGCAGCCAAGGGACTAGCGGGAATGGTGAGCAGTTCTTC.

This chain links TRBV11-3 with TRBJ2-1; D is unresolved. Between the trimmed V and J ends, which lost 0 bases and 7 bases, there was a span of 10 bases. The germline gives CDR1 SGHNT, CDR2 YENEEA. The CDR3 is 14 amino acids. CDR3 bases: TGTGCCAGCAGCTTAGAGGCAGGAATGAATGAGCAGTTCTTC. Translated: CASSLEAGMNEQFF.

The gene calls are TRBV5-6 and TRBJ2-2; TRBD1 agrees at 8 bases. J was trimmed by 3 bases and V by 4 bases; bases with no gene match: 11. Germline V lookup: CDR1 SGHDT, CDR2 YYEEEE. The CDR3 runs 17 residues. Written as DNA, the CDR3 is TGTGCCAGCAGCCCCCCCCGGACAGGGCGGGACACCGGGGAGCTGTTTTTT. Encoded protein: CASSPPRTGRDTGELFF.

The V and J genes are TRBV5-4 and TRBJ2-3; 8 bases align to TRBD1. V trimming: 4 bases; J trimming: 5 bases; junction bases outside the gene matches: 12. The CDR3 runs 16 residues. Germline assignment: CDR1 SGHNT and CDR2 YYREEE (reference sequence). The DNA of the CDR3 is TGTGCCAGCAGCCTCCAAAGGGGACAGGACCAAGATACGCAGTATTTT. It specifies CASSLQRGQDQDTQYF.

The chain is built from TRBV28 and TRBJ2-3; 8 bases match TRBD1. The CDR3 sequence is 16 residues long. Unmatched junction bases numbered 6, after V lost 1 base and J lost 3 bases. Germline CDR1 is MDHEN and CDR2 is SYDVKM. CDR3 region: CASSLSPRTGTDTQYF. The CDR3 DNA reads TGTGCCAGCAGTTTATCCCCTAGGACAGGGACAGATACGCAGTATTTT.

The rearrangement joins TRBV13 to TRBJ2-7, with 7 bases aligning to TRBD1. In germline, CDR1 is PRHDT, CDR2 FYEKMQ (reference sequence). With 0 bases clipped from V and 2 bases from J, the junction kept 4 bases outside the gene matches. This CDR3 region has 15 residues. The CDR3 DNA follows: TGTGCCAGCAGCTTAGGCCCCGGGACAGCCTACGAGCAGTACTTC. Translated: CASSLGPGTAYEQYF.

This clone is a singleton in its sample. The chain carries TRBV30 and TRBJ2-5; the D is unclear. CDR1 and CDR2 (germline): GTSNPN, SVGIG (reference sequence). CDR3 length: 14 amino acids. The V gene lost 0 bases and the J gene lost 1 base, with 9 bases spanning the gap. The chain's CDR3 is CAWSVSYTQETQYF. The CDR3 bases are TGTGCCTGGAGTGTATCGTACACCCAAGAGACCCAGTACTTC.

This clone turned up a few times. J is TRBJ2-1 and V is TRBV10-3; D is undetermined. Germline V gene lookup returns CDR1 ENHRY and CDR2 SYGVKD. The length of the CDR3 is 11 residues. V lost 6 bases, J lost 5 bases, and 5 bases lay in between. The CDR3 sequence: CAISIHNEQFF. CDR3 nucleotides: TGTGCCATCAGCATCCACAATGAGCAGTTCTTC.

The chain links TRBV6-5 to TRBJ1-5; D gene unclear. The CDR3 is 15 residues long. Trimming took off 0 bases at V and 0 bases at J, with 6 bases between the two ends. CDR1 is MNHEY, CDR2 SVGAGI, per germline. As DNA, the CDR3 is TGTGCCAGCAGTTACTCGTACATTAGCAATCAGCCCCAGCATTTT. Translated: CASSYSYISNQPQHF.

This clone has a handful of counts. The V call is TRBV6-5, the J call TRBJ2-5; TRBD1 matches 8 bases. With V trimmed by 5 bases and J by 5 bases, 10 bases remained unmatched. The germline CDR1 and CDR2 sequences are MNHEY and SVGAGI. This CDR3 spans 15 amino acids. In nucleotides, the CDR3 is TGTGCCAGCAGTCCGACCGGGACAGGTGATGAGACCCAGTACTTC. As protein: CASSPTGTGDETQYF.

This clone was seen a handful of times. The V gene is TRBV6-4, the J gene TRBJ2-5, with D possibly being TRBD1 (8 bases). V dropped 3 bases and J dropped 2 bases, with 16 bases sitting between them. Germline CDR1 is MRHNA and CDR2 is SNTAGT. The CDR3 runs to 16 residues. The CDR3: CASSEQAGTGQETQYF. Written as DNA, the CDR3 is TGTGCCAGCAGTGAACAAGCGGGGACAGGTCAAGAGACCCAGTACTTC.

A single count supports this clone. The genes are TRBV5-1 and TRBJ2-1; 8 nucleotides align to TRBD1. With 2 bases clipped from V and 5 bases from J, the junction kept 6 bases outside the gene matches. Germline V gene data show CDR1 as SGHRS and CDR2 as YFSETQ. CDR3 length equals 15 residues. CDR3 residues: CASSFRGQTDNEQFF. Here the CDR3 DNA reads TGCGCCAGCAGCTTCAGGGGGCAGACGGACAATGAGCAGTTCTTC. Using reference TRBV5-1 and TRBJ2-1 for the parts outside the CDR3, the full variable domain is KAGVTQTPRYLIKTRGQQVTLSCSPISGHRSVSWYQQTPGQGLQFLFEYFSETQRNKGNFPGRFSGRQFSNSRSEMNVSTLELGDSALYLCASSFRGQTDNEQFFGPGTRLTVL.

The CDR3 nucleotides read TGTGCCAGCAGTTACGGGGACAGGGGTGGCTACGAGCAGTACTTC. Translating gives CASSYGDRGGYEQYF. The chain recombines TRBV6-5 with TRBJ2-7, with TRBD1 identical over 10 bases. The length of the CDR3 is 15 residues. Germline values: CDR1 MNHEY, CDR2 SVGAGI. V trimming: 2 bases; J trimming: 3 bases; junction bases outside the gene matches: 4.

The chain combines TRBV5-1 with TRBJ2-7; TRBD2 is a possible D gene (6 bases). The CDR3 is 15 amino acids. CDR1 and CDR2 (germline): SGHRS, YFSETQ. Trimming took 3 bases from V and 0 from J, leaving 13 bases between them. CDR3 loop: CASSSFGGSSYEQYF. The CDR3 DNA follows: TGCGCCAGCAGCTCCTTTGGGGGGAGCTCCTACGAGCAGTACTTC.

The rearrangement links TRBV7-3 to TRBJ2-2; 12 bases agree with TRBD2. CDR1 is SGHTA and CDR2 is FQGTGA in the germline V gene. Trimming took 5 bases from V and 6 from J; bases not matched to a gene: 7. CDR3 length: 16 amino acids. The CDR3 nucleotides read TGTGCCAGCAGCCAACCTAGCGGGGGGGCTCCCGGGGAGCTGTTTTTT. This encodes CASSQPSGGAPGELFF.

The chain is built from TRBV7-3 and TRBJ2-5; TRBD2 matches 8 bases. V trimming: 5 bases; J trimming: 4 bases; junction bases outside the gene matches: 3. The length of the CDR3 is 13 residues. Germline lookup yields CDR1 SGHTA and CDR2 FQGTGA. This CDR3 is CASSNRGGETQYF. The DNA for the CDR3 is TGTGCCAGCAGCAACCGGGGGGGAGAGACCCAGTACTTC. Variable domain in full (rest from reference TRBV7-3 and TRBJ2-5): GAGVSQTPSNKVTEKGKYVELRCDPISGHTALYWYRQSLGQGPEFLIYFQGTGAADDSGLPNDRFFAVRPEGSVSTLKIQRTERGDSAVYLCASSNRGGETQYFGPGTRLLVL.